Each of the 6 T cell receptor beta chains below was sequenced from the same sample in a study of tissue T cells after allogeneic stem cell transplantation. Sequenced by immunoSEQ multiplex PCR; TCRdb stores in-frame clones only, minus some. The sample carries under 30,000 clones, about 73% recorded once. The material sequenced was tissue from the ileum, taken at autopsy. The receptors here all came from a female donor of 60 years or more with lung cancer.

This clone has more than one count but fewer than ten. The DNA of the CDR3 is TGTGCCAGCAGCCGCACCTCAGGGGGAGAGAATGGCTACACCTTC. It codes for CASSRTSGGENGYTF. The chain employs TRBV4-2 and TRBJ1-2; 7 bases fit TRBD1. V lost 4 bases to trimming and J lost 6 bases; unmatched junction nucleotides: 11. The CDR3 consists of 15 residues. Germline CDR1 LGHNA, CDR2 YNFKEQ.

The chain uses TRBV30 and TRBJ2-5; no clear D gene. Germline-derived CDR1 and CDR2 are GTSNPN and SVGIG (reference sequence). This CDR3 spans 13 amino acids. V was shortened by 1 base and J by 4 bases, with 10 bases between the two germline ends. CDR3 nucleotide sequence: TGTGCCTGGAGTGGTCCTGGCCGAGAGACCCAGTACTTC. Its translation: CAWSGPGRETQYF. Variable domain in full (rest from reference TRBV30 and TRBJ2-5): SQTIHQWPATLVQPVGSPLSLECTVEGTSNPNLYWYRQAAGRGLQLLFYSVGIGQISSEVPQNLSASRPQDRQFILSSKKLLLSDSGFYLCAWSGPGRETQYFGPGTRLLVL.

The rearrangement joins TRBV5-1 to TRBJ1-3; 11 nucleotides match TRBD1. CDR1 and CDR2 (germline): SGHRS, YFSETQ. The CDR3 is 17 residues long. J was trimmed by 4 bases and V by 2 bases; bases with no gene match: 8. The CDR3 protein is CASSFTGTGGTGNTIYF. Written as DNA, the CDR3 is TGCGCCAGCAGCTTCACAGGGACAGGGGGTACCGGAAACACCATATATTTT.

In its sample, this clone was seen once. The rearrangement uses TRBV5-1 and TRBJ1-1, with D perhaps matching TRBD1 (5 bases). Deletions cut 3 bases from V and 1 base from J, with 10 bases between. Germline-derived CDR1 and CDR2 are SGHRS and YFSETQ. This CDR3 has 14 amino acids. Here the CDR3 DNA reads TGCGCCAGCAGCTCGGACAACTCGAACACTGAAGCTTTCTTT. The encoded protein is CASSSDNSNTEAFF.

This chain uses TRBV7-9 with TRBJ1-4; TRBD1 agrees at 11 bases. CDR3 length: 17 amino acids. CDR1 and CDR2 (germline): SEHNR, FQNEAQ (reference sequence). Losses at the gene ends were 6 bases for V and 2 bases for J; bases not matched to a gene: 8. The chain's CDR3 is CASSRGTGGRTNEKLFF. CDR3 in DNA: TGTGCCAGCAGTCGTGGGACAGGGGGTAGGACTAATGAAAAACTGTTTTTT.

The chain carries TRBV4-2 and TRBJ1-5; TRBD1 matches 7 bases. The CDR3 covers 16 residues. V gave up 2 bases and J gave up 2 bases; unmatched junction bases: 6. From germline, CDR1 is LGHNA and CDR2 YNFKEQ. The CDR3 DNA follows: TGTGCCAGCAGCCAACGACAGGGACATGGCAATCAGCCCCAGCATTTT. It yields the protein CASSQRQGHGNQPQHF.